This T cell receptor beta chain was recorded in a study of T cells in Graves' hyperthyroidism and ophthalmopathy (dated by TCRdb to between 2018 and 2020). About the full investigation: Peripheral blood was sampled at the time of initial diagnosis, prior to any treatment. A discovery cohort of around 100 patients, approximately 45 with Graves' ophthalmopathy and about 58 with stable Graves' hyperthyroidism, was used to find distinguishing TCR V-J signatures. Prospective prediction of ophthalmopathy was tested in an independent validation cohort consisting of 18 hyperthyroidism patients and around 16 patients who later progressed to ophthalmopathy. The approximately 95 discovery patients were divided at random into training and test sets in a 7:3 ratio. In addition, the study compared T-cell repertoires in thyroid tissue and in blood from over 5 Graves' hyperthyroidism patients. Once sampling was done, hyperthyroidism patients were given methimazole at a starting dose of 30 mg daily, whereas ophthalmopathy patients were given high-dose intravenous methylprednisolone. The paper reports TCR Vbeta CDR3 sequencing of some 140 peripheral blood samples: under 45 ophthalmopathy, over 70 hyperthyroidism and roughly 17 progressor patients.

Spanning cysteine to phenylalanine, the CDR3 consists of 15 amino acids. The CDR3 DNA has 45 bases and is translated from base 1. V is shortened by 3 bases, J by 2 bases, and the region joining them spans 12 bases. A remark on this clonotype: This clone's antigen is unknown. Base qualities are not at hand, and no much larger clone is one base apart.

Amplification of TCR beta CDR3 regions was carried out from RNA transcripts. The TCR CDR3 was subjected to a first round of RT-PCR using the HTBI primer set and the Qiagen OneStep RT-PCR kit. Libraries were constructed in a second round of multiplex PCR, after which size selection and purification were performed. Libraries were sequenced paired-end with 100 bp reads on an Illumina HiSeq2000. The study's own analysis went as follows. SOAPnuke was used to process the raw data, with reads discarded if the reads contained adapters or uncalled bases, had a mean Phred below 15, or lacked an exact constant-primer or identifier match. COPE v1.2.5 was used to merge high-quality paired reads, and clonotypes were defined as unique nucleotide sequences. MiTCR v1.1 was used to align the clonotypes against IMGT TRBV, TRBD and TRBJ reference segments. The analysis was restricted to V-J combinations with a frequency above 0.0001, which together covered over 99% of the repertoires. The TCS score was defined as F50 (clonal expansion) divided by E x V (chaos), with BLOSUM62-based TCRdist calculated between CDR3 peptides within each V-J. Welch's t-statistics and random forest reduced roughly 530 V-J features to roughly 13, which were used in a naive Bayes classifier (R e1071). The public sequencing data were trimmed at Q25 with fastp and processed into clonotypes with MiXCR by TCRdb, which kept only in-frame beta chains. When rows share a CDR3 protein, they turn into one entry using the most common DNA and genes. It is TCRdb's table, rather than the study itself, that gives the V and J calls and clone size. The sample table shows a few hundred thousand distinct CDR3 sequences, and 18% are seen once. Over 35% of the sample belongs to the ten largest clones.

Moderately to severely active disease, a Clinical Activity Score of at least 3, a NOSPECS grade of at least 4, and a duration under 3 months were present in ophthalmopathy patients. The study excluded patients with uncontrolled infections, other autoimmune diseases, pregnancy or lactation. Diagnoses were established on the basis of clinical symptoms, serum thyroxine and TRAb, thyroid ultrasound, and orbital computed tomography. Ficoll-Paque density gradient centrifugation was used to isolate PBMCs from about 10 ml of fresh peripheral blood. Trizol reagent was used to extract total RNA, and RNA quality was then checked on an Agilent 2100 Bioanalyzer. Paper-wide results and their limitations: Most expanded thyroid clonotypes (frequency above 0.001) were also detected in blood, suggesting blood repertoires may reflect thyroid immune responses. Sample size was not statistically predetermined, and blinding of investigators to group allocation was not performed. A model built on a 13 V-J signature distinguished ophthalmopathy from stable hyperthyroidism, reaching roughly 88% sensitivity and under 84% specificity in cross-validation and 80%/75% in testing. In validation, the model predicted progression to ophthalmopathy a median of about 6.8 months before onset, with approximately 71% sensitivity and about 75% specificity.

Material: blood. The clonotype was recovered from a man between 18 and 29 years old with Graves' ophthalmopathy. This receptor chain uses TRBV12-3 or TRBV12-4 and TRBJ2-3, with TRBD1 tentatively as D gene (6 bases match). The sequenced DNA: TGTGCCAGCAGTTTCAGGGGCAGGAACACAGATACGCAGTATTTT. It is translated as CASSFRGRNTDTQYF.